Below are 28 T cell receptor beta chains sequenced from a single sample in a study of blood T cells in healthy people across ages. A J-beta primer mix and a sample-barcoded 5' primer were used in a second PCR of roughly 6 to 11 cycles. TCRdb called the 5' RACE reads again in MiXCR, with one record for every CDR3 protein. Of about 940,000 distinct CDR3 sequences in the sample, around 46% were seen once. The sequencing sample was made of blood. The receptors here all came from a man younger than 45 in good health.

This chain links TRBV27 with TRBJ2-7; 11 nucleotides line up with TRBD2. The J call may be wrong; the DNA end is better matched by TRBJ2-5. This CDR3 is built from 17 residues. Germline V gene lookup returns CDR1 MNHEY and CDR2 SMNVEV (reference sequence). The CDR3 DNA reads TGTGCCAGCAGTTTACTTCCGGGACTAGCGGTTCGAGAGACCCAGTACTTC. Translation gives CASSLLPGLAVRETQYF.

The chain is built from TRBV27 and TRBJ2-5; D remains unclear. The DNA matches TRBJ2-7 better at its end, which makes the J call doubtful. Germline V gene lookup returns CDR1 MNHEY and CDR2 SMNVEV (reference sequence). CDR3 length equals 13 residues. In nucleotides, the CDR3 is TGTGCCAGCAGTTTAATGGTGGGTCACGAGCAGTACTTC. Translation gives CASSLMVGHEQYF.

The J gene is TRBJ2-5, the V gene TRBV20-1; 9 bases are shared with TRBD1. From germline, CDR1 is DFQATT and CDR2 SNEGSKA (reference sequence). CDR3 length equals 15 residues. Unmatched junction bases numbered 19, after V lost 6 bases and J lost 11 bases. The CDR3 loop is CSASDTGGVLHEQYF. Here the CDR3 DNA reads TGCAGTGCCAGCGATACAGGGGGCGTTTTACATGAGCAGTACTTC.

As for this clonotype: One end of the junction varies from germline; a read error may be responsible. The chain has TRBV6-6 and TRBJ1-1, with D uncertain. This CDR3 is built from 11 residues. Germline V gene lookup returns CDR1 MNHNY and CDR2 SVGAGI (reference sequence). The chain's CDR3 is CTSSPSTEAFF. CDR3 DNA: TGTACCAGCAGTCCGAGTACTGAAGCTTTCTTT.

This CDR3 is CASSSPTGRANEKLFF. The CDR3 region has the DNA TGTGCCAGCAGTAGCCCGACAGGGCGGGCTAATGAAAAACTGTTTTTT. This chain connects TRBV7-9 to TRBJ1-4; TRBD1 agrees at 7 bases. V dropped 6 bases and J dropped 3; count of bases not matched to a gene: 10. CDR1 is SEHNR, CDR2 FQNEAQ, per germline (reference sequence). This CDR3 comprises 16 residues. The variable domain in full, with the rest retrieved from reference TRBV7-9 and TRBJ1-4, is DTGVSQNPRHKITKRGQNVTFRCDPISEHNRLYWYRQTLGQGPEFLTYFQNEAQLEKSRLLSDRFSAERPKGSFSTLEIQRTEQGDSAMYLCASSSPTGRANEKLFFGSGTQLSVL.

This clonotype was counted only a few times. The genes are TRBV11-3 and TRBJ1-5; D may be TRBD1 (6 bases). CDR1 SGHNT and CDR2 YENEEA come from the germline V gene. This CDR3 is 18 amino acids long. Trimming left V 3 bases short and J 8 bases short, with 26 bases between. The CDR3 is CASSFLFPDRSGDKPQHF. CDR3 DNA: TGTGCCAGCAGCTTCCTTTTTCCGGACAGATCTGGCGATAAGCCCCAGCATTTT.

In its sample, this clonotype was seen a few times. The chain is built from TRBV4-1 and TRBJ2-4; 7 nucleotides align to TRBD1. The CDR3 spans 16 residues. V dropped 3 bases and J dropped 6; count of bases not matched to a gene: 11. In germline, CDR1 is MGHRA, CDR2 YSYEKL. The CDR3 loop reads CASSQPKTGAGNIQYF. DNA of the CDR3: TGCGCCAGCAGCCAGCCAAAAACAGGGGCCGGAAACATTCAGTACTTC.

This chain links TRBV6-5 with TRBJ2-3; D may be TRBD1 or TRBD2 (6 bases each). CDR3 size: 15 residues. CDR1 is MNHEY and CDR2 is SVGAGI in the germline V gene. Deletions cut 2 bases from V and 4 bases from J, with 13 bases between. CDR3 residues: CASSYRRGVSDTQYF. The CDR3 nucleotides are TGTGCCAGCAGTTACAGGAGGGGGGTTTCAGATACGCAGTATTTT.

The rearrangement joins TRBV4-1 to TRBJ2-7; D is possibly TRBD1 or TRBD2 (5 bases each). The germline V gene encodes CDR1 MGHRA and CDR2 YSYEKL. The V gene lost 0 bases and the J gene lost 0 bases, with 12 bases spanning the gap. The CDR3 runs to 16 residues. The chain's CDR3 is CASSQDLWGSSYEQYF. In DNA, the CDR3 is TGCGCCAGCAGCCAAGATTTGTGGGGGAGCTCCTACGAGCAGTACTTC.

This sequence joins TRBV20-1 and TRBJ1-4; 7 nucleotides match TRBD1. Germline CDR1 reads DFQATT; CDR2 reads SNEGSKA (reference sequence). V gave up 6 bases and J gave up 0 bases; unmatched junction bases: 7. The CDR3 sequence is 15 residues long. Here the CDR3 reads CSARDRITTNEKLFF. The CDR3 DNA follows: TGCAGTGCCAGGGACAGAATCACAACTAATGAAAAACTGTTTTTT.

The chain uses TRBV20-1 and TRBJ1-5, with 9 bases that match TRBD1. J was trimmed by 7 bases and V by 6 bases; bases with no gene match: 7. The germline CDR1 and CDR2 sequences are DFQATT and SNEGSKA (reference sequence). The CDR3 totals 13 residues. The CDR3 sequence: CSARGTGMQPQHF. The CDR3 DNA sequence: TGCAGTGCGAGGGGGACAGGGATGCAGCCCCAGCATTTT.

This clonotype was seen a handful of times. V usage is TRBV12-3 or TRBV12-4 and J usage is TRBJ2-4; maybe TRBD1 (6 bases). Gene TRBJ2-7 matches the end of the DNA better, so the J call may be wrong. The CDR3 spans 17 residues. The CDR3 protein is CASRKTGASGQAYEQYF. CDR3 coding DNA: TGTGCCAGCAGGAAGACAGGTGCGAGCGGACAAGCCTACGAGCAGTACTTC.

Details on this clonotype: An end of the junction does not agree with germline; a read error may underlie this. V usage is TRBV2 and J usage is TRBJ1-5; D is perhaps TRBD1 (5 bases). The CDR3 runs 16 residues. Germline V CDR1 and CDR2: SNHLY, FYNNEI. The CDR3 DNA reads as TGTGCCAGCAGTTCCTACGACAGTGGGTTTAATCGGCCCCAGCATTTT. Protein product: CASSSYDSGFNRPQHF.

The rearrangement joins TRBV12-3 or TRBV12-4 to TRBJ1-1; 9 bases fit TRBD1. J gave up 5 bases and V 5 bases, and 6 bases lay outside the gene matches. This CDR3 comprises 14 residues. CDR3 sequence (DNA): TGTGCCAGCAGTGCCGGACAGGGGATGACTGAAGCTTTCTTT. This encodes CASSAGQGMTEAFF.

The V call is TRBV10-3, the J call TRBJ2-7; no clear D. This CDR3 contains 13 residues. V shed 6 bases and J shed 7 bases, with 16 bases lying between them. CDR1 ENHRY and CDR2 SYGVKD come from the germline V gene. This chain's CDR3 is CAISHEERGEQYF. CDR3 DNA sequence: TGTGCCATCAGCCACGAAGAAAGAGGTGAGCAGTACTTC.

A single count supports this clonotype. CDR3: CASSPTGLAGAYNEQFF. The CDR3 DNA reads as TGTGCCAGCAGCCCGACAGGACTAGCGGGGGCCTACAATGAGCAGTTCTTC. J is TRBJ2-1 and V is TRBV7-2; TRBD2 aligns across 13 bases. The trim removed 5 bases at V and 2 bases at J, leaving 6 bases unmatched. Germline V gives CDR1 SGHTA, CDR2 FQGNSA. The length of the CDR3 is 17 residues.

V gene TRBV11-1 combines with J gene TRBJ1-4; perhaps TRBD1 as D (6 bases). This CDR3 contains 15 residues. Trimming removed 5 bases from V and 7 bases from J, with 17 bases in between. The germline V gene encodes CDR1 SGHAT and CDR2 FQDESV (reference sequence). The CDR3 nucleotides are TGTGCCAGCAGCGTCAGGGGCGGATTACCTGAAAAACTGTTTTTT. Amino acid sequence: CASSVRGGLPEKLFF.

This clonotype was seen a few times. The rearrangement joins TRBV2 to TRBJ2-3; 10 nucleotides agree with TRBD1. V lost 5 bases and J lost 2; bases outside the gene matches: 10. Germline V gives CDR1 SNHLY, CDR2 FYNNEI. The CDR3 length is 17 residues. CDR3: CASSSSRTGGNTDTQYF. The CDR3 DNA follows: TGTGCCAGCAGTTCATCTAGGACAGGGGGAAACACAGATACGCAGTATTTT.

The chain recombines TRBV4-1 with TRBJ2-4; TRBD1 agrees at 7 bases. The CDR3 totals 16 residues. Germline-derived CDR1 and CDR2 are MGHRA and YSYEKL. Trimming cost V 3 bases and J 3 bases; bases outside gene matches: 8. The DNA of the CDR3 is TGCGCCAGCAGCCATCCCGCCCGGGACAGCAAAAACATTCAGTACTTC. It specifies CASSHPARDSKNIQYF.

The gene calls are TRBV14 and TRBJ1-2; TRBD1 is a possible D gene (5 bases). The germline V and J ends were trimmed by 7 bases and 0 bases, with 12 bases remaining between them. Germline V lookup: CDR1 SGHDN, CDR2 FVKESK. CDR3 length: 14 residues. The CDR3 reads CASNPTGPNYGYTF. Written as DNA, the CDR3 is TGTGCCAGCAACCCAACGGGGCCTAACTATGGCTACACCTTC.

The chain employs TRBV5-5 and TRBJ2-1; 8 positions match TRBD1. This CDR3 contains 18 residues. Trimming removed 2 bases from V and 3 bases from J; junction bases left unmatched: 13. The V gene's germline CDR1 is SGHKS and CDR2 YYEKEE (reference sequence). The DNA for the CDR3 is TGTGCCAGCAGCTTTGGGGTTCAGGGGGCCATCTTCTACAATGAGCAGTTCTTC. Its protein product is CASSFGVQGAIFYNEQFF.

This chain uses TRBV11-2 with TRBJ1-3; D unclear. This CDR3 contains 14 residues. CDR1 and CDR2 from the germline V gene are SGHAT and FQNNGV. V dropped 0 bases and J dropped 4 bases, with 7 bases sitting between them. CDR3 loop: CASSLESTGNTIYF. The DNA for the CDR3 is TGTGCCAGCAGCTTAGAGTCGACCGGAAACACCATATATTTT.

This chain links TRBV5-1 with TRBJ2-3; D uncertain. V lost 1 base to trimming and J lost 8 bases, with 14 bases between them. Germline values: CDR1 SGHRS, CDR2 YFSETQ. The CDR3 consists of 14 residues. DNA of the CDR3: TGCGCCAGCAGCTTGACGACAACGACCCGTACGCAGTATTTT. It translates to CASSLTTTTRTQYF.

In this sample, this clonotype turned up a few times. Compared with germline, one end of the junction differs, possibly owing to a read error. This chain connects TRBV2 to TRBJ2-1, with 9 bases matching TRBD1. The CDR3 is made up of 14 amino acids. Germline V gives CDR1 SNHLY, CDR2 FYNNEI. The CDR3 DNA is TGTGCCAGCAGTTCGGGACAGGGCTACGATGAGCAGTTCTTC. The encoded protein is CASSSGQGYDEQFF.

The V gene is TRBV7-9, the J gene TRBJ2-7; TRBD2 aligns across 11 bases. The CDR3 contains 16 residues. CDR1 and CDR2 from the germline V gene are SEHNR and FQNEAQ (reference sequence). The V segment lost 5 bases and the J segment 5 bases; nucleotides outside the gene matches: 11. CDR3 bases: TGTGCCAGCAGCCAATTAGCGGGGGGGTCCACCCACGAGCAGTACTTC. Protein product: CASSQLAGGSTHEQYF.

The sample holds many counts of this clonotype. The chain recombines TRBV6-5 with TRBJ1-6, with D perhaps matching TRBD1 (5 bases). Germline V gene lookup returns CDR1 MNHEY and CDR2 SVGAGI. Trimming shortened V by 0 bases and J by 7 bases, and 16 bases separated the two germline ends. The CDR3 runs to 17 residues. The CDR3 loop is CASSYSQPGTGNSPLHF. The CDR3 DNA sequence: TGTGCCAGCAGTTACTCTCAACCCGGGACGGGAAATTCACCCCTCCACTTT.

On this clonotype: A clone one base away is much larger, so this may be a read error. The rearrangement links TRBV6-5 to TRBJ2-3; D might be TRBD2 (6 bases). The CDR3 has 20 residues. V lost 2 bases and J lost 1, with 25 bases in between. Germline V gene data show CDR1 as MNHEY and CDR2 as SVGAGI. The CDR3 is CASSYPLSRRGGFGTDTQYF. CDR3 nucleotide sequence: TGTGCCAGCAGTTACCCACTTTCTCGGAGGGGAGGTTTTGGCACAGATACGCAGTATTTT.

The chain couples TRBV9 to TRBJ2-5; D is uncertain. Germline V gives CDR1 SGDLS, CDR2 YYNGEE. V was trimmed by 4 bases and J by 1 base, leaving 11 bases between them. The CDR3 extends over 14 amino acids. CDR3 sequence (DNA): TGTGCCAGCAGCCTGACAATGGCCCAAGAGACCCAGTACTTC. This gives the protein CASSLTMAQETQYF.